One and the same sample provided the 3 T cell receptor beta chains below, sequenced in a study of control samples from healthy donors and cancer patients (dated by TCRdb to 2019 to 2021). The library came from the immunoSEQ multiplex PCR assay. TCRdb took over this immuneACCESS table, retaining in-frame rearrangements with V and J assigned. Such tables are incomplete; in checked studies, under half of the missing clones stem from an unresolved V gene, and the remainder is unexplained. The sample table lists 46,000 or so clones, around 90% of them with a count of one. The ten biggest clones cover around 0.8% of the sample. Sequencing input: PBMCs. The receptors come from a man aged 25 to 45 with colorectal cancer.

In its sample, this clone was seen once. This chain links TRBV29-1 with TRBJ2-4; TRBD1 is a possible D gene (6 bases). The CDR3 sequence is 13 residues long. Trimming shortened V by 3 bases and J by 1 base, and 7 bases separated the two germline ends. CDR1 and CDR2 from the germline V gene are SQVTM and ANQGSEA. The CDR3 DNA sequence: TGCAGCGTTGAGGGGGCGGCCAAAAACATTCAGTACTTC. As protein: CSVEGAAKNIQYF.

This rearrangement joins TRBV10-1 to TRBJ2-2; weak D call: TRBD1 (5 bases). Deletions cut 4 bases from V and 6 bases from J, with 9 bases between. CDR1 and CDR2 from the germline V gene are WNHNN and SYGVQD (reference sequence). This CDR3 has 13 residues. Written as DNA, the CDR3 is TGCGCCAGCAGTGGTCAGGGTTCCGGGGAGCTGTTTTTT. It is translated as CASSGQGSGELFF.

CDR3: CASSRQEYQETQYF. Written as DNA, the CDR3 is TGTGCCAGCAGTCGACAGGAGTACCAAGAGACCCAGTACTTC. J is TRBJ2-5 and V is TRBV7-9, with D possibly TRBD1 on 6 matching bases. CDR3 size: 14 residues. Germline assignment: CDR1 SEHNR and CDR2 FQNEAQ (reference sequence). V lost 6 bases to trimming and J lost 0 bases, with 11 bases between them.